These T cell receptor beta chains were read from a single sample in a study of blood T cells in healthy people across ages. TCRdb analysed the 5' RACE reads with MiXCR anew, one entry per CDR3 protein. The repertoire has hundreds of thousands of distinct CDR3 sequences, around 50% of them found once; the top ten carry more than 25%. The sequenced material came from blood. Every receptor here comes from a man aged 35 to 55 in good health. The CDR3 runs from the conserved cysteine through the conserved F or W. The order of the fields is CDR3 DNA, CDR3 protein, D gene, clone size, J gene, V gene. The D gene is left open where the match is weak. Clone size, where shown, is once, few, many, or a class for clones that have expanded.

TGCAGCGTTGGTTGGGGTATCTATGGCTACACCTTC | CSVGWGIYGYTF | . | . | TRBJ1-2 | TRBV29-1
TGTGCCAGCAGCTCTAGAGGTCCCGGGAGGGCCATTCTCGACGAGCAGTACTTC | CASSSRGPGRAILDEQYF | TRBD2 | . | TRBJ2-7 | TRBV7-2
TGTGCCAGCAGTGCGGGACTAGCGGACACACTCAATGAGCAGTTCTTC | CASSAGLADTLNEQFF | TRBD2 | . | TRBJ2-1 | TRBV27
TGTGCCATCAGTGAGAGGGGGGGAGGTGAGCAGTTCTTC | CAISERGGGEQFF | . | few | TRBJ2-1 | TRBV10-3
TGCAGTGCTAGAGATAATGGATACGAGCAGTACTTC | CSARDNGYEQYF | . | . | TRBJ2-7 | TRBV20-1
TGTGCCAGCAGGGCCCCCTCCTACGAGCAGTACTTC | CASRAPSYEQYF | . | . | TRBJ2-7 | TRBV27
TGTGCCAGCAGCTCGGTCGGTATAACCCACCAGGATTACAATGAGCAGTTCTTC | CASSSVGITHQDYNEQFF | . | . | TRBJ2-1 | TRBV7-9
TGTGCCAGCAGTTTTTCTACGAGCGGATTCTACAATGAGCAGTACTTC | CASSFSTSGFYNEQYF | . | . | TRBJ2-7 | TRBV12-3/TRBV12-4
TGTGCCAGCAGCCCGGTGCTAGCGGGGGGGCTTGATACGCAGTATTTT | CASSPVLAGGLDTQYF | TRBD2 | . | TRBJ2-3 | TRBV13
TGTGCCAGCAGCTTGGGGCAGGGGGCTAATTTGGAGGCTTTCTTT | CASSLGQGANLEAFF | TRBD1 | few | TRBJ1-1 | TRBV11-3
TGTGCCAGCAGCCAAGCCCAGAGGGAGCAGTACTTC | CASSQAQREQYF | . | few | TRBJ2-7 | TRBV3-1
TGTGCCAGCAGTGGAGACCAGGGTCAAGAGACCCAGTACTTC | CASSGDQGQETQYF | . | few | TRBJ2-5 | TRBV2
TGTGCCAGCAGGTTACCGGGGCCAGCAACAGATACGCAGTATTTT | CASRLPGPATDTQYF | . | once | TRBJ2-3 | TRBV28
TGTGCCAGCAGCTCAAATGCAGGGAAGGGGTCCTACAATGAGCAGTTCTTC | CASSSNAGKGSYNEQFF | . | . | TRBJ2-1 | TRBV7-3
TGTGCCAGCAGTGCCCGGACAGGGAACGAGCAGTACTTC | CASSARTGNEQYF | TRBD1 | few | TRBJ2-7 | TRBV12-3/TRBV12-4
TGTGCCAGCAAACCAGGGACACTTTACTATAATTCACCCCTCCACTTT | CASKPGTLYYNSPLHF | . | few | TRBJ1-6 | TRBV28
TGTGCCAGCAGTGCTCCAGGGGGCGAGGAGACCCAGTACTTC | CASSAPGGEETQYF | TRBD1 | . | TRBJ2-5 | TRBV25-1
TGTGCCAGCAGCCAAAACCCCGGAGGGGGTGGTGAGCAGTTCTTC | CASSQNPGGGGEQFF | . | . | TRBJ2-1 | TRBV3-1
TGTGCCAGCAGTTGGAGTAGTACCTCCACAGATACGCAGTATTTT | CASSWSSTSTDTQYF | . | . | TRBJ2-3 | TRBV12-3/TRBV12-4
TGTGCCAGCAGTTTACTTGTGACTAGCGGGGGGTTTGACATTCAGTACTTC | CASSLLVTSGGFDIQYF | TRBD2 | . | TRBJ2-4 | TRBV28
TGCGCCAGCAGCCAACGGGGACTGAACACCGGGGAGCTGTTTTTT | CASSQRGLNTGELFF | . | . | TRBJ2-2 | TRBV3-1
TGTGCCAGCAGCGTAGAACAGGCTAACGATGGCTACACCTTC | CASSVEQANDGYTF | . | once | TRBJ1-2 | TRBV9
TGTGCCAGCAGTGAGTTACAGGGGATGGGGACTGAAGCTTTCTTT | CASSELQGMGTEAFF | TRBD1 | . | TRBJ1-1 | TRBV6-1
TGCAGTGCTCCGCCGGGGCTCTTCCAGTTCTTC | CSAPPGLFQFF | . | few | TRBJ2-1 | TRBV20-1
TGTGCCAGCAACTCGGACAGGGAGGGAGGTCAGGATACGCAGTATTTT | CASNSDREGGQDTQYF | . | once | TRBJ2-3 | TRBV7-8
TGTGCCAGCAGCCAGATCCCCCTTTACAATCAGCCCCAGCATTTT | CASSQIPLYNQPQHF | . | . | TRBJ1-5 | TRBV7-2
TGTGCCATCAGTGAGGGACAGGGCCAAACCTACGAGCAGTACTTC | CAISEGQGQTYEQYF | TRBD1 | . | TRBJ2-7 | TRBV10-3